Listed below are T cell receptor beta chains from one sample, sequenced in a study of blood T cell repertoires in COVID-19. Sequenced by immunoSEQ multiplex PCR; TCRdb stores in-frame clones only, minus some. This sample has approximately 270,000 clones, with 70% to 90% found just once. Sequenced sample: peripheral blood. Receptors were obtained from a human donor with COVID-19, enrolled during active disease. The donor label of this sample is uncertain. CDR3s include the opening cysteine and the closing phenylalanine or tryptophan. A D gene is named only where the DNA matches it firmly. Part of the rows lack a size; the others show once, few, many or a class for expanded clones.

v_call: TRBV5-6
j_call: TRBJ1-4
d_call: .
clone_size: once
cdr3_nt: TGTGCCAGCAGCAAGACTGCAACTAATGAAAAACTGTTTTTT
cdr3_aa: CASSKTATNEKLFF

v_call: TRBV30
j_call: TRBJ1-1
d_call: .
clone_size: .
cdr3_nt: TGTGCCTGGAGTCCGGGGGGGAACACTGAAGCTTTCTTT
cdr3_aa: CAWSPGGNTEAFF

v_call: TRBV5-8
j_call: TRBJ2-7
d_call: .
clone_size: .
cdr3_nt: TGTGCCAGCAGCCGTATGCGGGAGCAGTACTTC
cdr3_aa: CASSRMREQYF

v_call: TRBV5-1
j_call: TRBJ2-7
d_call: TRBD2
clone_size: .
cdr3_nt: TGCGCCAGCAAGCGGGAGGCGGTATACGAGCAGTACTTC
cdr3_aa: CASKREAVYEQYF

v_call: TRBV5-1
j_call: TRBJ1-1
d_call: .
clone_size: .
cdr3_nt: TGCGCCAGCAGCGATGTGACAGGCGGCCCACTAGAAGCTTTCTTT
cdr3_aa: CASSDVTGGPLEAFF

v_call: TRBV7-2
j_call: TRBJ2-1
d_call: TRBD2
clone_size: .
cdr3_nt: TGTGCCAGCAGCTTATTCCAGACTAGCGGGAGGGCTCAAAATGAGCAGTTCTTC
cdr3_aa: CASSLFQTSGRAQNEQFF

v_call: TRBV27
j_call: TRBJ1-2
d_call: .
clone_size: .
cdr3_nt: TGTGCCAGCAGTTTTTCGGGGGGCGCGAATGGCTACACCTTC
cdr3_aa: CASSFSGGANGYTF

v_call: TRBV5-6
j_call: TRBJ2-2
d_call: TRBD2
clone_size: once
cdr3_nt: TGTGCCAGCAGCTTGGGTCGACTAGCGGGGGAGAACACCGGGGAGCTGTTTTTT
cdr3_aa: CASSLGRLAGENTGELFF

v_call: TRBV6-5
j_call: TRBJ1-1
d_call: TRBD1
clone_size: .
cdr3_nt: TGTGCCAGCAGCGCTCCGGGACAGAGGGCTGAAGCTTTCTTT
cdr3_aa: CASSAPGQRAEAFF

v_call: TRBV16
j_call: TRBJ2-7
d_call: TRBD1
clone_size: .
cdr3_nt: TGTGCCAGCAGCCAGGGGACAGGGGACTACGAGCAGTACTTC
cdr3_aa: CASSQGTGDYEQYF

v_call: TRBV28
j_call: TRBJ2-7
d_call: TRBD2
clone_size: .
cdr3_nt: TGTGCCAGCAGTTTATCCCTAGCGGGAGGGATCAGATACGAGCAGTACTTC
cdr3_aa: CASSLSLAGGIRYEQYF

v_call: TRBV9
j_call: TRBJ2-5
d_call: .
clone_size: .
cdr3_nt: TGTGCCAGCAGCGTAGACGGGGGACAGACCCAGTACTTC
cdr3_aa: CASSVDGGQTQYF

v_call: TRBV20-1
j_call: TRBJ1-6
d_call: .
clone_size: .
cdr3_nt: TGCAGTGCTAGTCTGCCCAGTAATTCACCCCTCCACTTT
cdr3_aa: CSASLPSNSPLHF

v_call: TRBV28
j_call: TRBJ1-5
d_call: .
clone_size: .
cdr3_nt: TGTGCCAGCAGTTTATCCGGTGGTCAGCCCCAGCATTTT
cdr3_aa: CASSLSGGQPQHF